This T cell receptor (beta chain) was sequenced in a study of T-cell memory formation after mild COVID-19. As for the study in general: For the most part, TCR clusters were specific to one donor. Notes on the study in general: Contracting clones from day 15 to 85 showed balanced CD4/CD8; later expanders favored CD4+. CD4+ clones that contracted lay mainly in CM and EM; CD8+ ones lay in EMRA.

cDNA libraries for TCR alpha and TCR beta, carrying sample barcodes and UMIs, came from 5'RACE with constant-segment primers. TCRdb recomputed calls from the 5' RACE reads with MiXCR, one row per CDR3 protein. Here the sample spans 470,000 or so distinct CDR3 sequences, approximately 20% being singletons. The ends were cut back, 5 bases at V and 5 bases at J, with 15 bases in the middle. The CDR3 runs to 14 residues. The V gene's germline CDR1 is SEHNR and CDR2 FQNEAQ (reference sequence). There are a few counts of this clonotype. What it recognizes is unknown. The chain links TRBV7-9 to TRBJ2-5; possibly TRBD2 for D (6 bases). Sequenced: PBMCs or a T cell subset sorted from them (not recorded which). This clonotype was obtained from an adult woman who had mild COVID-19 (a few samples of this study predate the infection). Cell type and time point are not known. The CDR3 spells CASSQARRDETQYF. The CDR3 DNA reads as TGTGCCAGCAGCCAAGCTAGGAGGGACGAGACCCAGTACTTC.